The rows below give T cell receptor beta chains drawn from one sample of a study of early T cells in non-severe SARS-CoV-2 infection. TCRdb passed the 5' RACE reads through MiXCR, listing each CDR3 protein once. The sample consists of approximately 28,000 distinct CDR3 sequences, about 4.5% of them appearing once. The sequencing here drew on whole blood, taken at baseline. Receptor source: an adult who was a healthcare worker with PCR-confirmed SARS-CoV-2 infection or an uninfected control (not recorded which). Each CDR3 is given with its conserved first and last residue. The D gene is left open where the match is weak. Only some rows state a clone size, as once, few, many or a class for expanded clones.

J: TRBJ2-1; V: TRBV29-1; D: TRBD2; size: many; DNA: TGCAGCGCCACCTCCCCGAACGGCGGGGGGTACAATGAGCAGTTCTTC; CDR3: CSATSPNGGGYNEQFF
J: TRBJ2-7; V: TRBV9; D: TRBD2; size: many; DNA: TGTGCCAGCAGCGCGCTAGCGGGAAAGGACTACGAGCAGTACTTC; CDR3: CASSALAGKDYEQYF
J: TRBJ1-1; V: TRBV29-1; D: NA; size: many; DNA: TGCAGCGTTGAAAGGAACACTGAAGCTTTCTTT; CDR3: CSVERNTEAFF
J: TRBJ1-2; V: TRBV28; D: NA; size: many; DNA: TGTGCCAGCCAGAAATCCTATGGCTACACCTTC; CDR3: CASQKSYGYTF
J: TRBJ1-6; V: TRBV28; D: TRBD1; size: many; DNA: TGTGCCAGCAGTTGGACAGGACCTGCCCCCTATAATTCACCCCTCCACTTT; CDR3: CASSWTGPAPYNSPLHF
J: TRBJ2-1; V: TRBV5-1; D: TRBD2; size: NA; DNA: TGCGCCAGCAGCTTGGTGGGACTAGCGGGAGTAGCTGAGCAGTTCTTC; CDR3: CASSLVGLAGVAEQFF
J: TRBJ2-3; V: TRBV4-3; D: TRBD2; size: medium-sized; DNA: TGCGCCAGCAGCCAAGATCGGCCTAGCGGGGGGAAACGGGATACGCAGTATTTT; CDR3: CASSQDRPSGGKRDTQYF
J: TRBJ1-5; V: TRBV29-1; D: NA; size: NA; DNA: TGCAGCGTTGTTACAGATAGCAATCAGCCCCAGCATTTT; CDR3: CSVVTDSNQPQHF
J: TRBJ2-1; V: TRBV24-1; D: NA; size: many; DNA: TGTGCCACCACCCATAGCGGAAGCTCCTACAATGAGCAGTTCTTC; CDR3: CATTHSGSSYNEQFF
J: TRBJ1-5; V: TRBV28; D: NA; size: many; DNA: TGTGCCAGCAGTTTAGCAGAAATCAACAATCAGCCCCAGCATTTT; CDR3: CASSLAEINNQPQHF
J: TRBJ2-4; V: TRBV19; D: TRBD2; size: many; DNA: TGTGCCAGTAGAACTACCCGGGGGGACATTCAGTACTTC; CDR3: CASRTTRGDIQYF
J: TRBJ2-7; V: TRBV18; D: TRBD1; size: many; DNA: TGTGCCAGCTCACCACCCACAGGGGGAGCCTACGAGCAGTACTTC; CDR3: CASSPPTGGAYEQYF
J: TRBJ2-7; V: TRBV6-2/TRBV6-3; D: TRBD2; size: many; DNA: TGTGCCAGCAGTGATCCAGCGGGTTTCGGGGGGGAGCAGTACTTC; CDR3: CASSDPAGFGGEQYF
J: TRBJ2-2; V: TRBV24-1; D: NA; size: NA; DNA: TGTGCCACCAGTGATTCCAGGGGCCAGGGCACCGGGGAGCTGTTTTTT; CDR3: CATSDSRGQGTGELFF
J: TRBJ2-7; V: TRBV20-1; D: TRBD2; size: many; DNA: TGCAGTGCTATAAGCGGGAGGGCCGTCTACGAGCAGTACTTC; CDR3: CSAISGRAVYEQYF
J: TRBJ2-5; V: TRBV5-4; D: NA; size: NA; DNA: TGTGCCAGCACCGAGGGCGGCGGATCGACCCAGTACTTC; CDR3: CASTEGGGSTQYF
J: TRBJ1-6; V: TRBV12-3/TRBV12-4; D: NA; size: many; DNA: TGTGCCAGCAGTTTAGGGCGGAATAATTCACCCCTCCACTTT; CDR3: CASSLGRNNSPLHF
J: TRBJ2-3; V: TRBV1; D: NA; size: few; DNA: TGCACCAGCAGCCAGCCCCGGGCCTACCCTCTTTTCACAGATACGCAGTATTTT; CDR3: CTSSQPRAYPLFTDTQYF